This T cell receptor beta chain was identified in a study of T cells in localized non-small cell lung cancer (TCRdb year 2020). Study-level background: The study analyzed T cell repertoires of around 250 early-stage NSCLC patients, comparing tumors and uninvolved tumor-adjacent lungs. The cohort comprised roughly 220 treatment-naïve NSCLC patients with resected, localized lung tumors. The mean age of the NSCLC patients was roughly 70 years, with approximately 130 men and around 100 women. Here is what the overall study found, with its caveats: Longer overall survival was associated with higher T cell density in blood, whereas shorter survival was associated with higher clonality in adjacent lung. A median of around 57 of the top 100 tumor clones were detected in paired uninvolved adjacent lung, and approximately 28 of these tumor clones were also found among the top 100 clones of the paired uninvolved adjacent lung. Because the study design was exploratory, TCR variables were selected using unadjusted p-values without false-discovery rate correction. Multi-region tumor sequencing was not performed, so intratumor heterogeneity could not be excluded. Uninvolved tumor-adjacent lung showed the highest T cell clonality, higher than tumor, which suggests more focused antigenic responses in the adjacent lung.

V is reduced by 3 bases and J by 7 bases, leaving a spacing of 13 bases between them. CDR1 LNHDA and CDR2 SQIVND were looked up in the germline V gene (reference sequence). Taken from cysteine to phenylalanine, the CDR3 has 14 residues. CDR3 DNA only is kept here, 42 bases in frame from base 1. At diagnosis, tumor, uninvolved tumor-adjacent lung and peripheral blood were collected and then preserved as a mix of FFPE and fresh-frozen material. For TCR repertoire profiling, the blood samples were analyzed as peripheral blood mononuclear cells. A remark on this clone: Its antigen remains unidentified. The input lacks base qualities; no much larger clone sits a single base away.

TCR beta CDR3 regions were sequenced from DNA using the immunoSEQ Assay. The original pipeline was this. To compute T cell density, TCR beta template counts were normalized to usable DNA, which was estimated by amplifying housekeeping genes. The preseqR package was used to estimate richness by extrapolating to 400,000 templates for PBMC samples and to 120,000 templates for tissue samples. Clonality was defined as one minus Pielou's evenness. Differential abundance testing on productive amino-acid clonotypes, with a minimum total count of 5 and an alpha of 0.1, was used to identify tissue-enriched TCRs. The Jaccard Index and the Morisita Overlap Index were used to measure how much the repertoires overlapped between compartments. GLIPH grouped TCR beta CDR3s together with public tetramer-defined viral CDR3s, and a viral motif had to include at least three viral sequences and also show V-gene enrichment. The clones in this table, taken by TCRdb from immuneACCESS, are in-frame only. Not every clone is retained; where verified, under half of the shortfall comes from an unresolved V gene, and the cause of the rest is unknown. For V, J and clone size, that table is used; D and trimming come from the DNA. The sample table holds about 28,000 clones, of which 90% were seen once. The ten most abundant clones make up approximately 0.99% of the sample.

This TCR came from a woman aged 40-70 years with stage I lung adenocarcinoma. The input for sequencing was peripheral blood, taken before any cancer treatment. The V gene is TRBV19 and the J gene is TRBJ1-5, with the D gene uncertain. The CDR3 reads CASSIMLGGQPQHF. The DNA reads TGTGCCAGTAGTATTATGTTGGGAGGGCAGCCCCAGCATTTT. With the rest looked up from the reference TRBV19 and TRBJ1-5 genes rather than sequenced, the full variable domain is DGGITQSPKYLFRKEGQNVTLSCEQNLNHDAMYWYRQDPGQGLRLIYYSQIVNDFQKGDIAEGYSVSREKKESFPLTVTSAQKNPTAFYLCASSIMLGGQPQHFGDGTRLSIL.